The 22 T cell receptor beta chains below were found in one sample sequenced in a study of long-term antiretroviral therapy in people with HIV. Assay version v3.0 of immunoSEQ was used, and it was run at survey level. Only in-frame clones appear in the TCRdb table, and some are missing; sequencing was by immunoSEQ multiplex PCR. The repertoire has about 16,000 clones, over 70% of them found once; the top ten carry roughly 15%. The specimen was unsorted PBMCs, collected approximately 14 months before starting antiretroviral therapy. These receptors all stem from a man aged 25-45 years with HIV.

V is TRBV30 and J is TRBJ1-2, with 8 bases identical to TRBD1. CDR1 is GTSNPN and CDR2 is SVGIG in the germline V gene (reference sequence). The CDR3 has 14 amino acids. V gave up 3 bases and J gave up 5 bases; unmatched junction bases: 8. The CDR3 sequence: CAWSDRDRPYGYTF. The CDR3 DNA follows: TGTGCCTGGAGCGACCGGGACAGGCCTTATGGCTACACCTTC.

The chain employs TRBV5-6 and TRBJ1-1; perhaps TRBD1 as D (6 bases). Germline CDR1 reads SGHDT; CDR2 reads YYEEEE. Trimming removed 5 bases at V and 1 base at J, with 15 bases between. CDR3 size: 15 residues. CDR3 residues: CASRPLGGRNTEAFF. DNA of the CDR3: TGTGCCAGCAGACCGTTGGGGGGCCGGAACACTGAAGCTTTCTTT.

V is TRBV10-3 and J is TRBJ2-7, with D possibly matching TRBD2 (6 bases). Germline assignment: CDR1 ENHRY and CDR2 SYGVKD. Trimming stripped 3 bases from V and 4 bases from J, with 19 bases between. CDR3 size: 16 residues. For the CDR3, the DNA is TGTGCCATCAGTGACCCCGCTTCCGGGACTCCGTACGAGCAGTACTTC. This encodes CAISDPASGTPYEQYF.

The CDR3 sequence is CASSEGFTYEQYF. The CDR3 region has the DNA TGTGCCAGCAGCGAGGGGTTTACCTACGAGCAGTACTTC. This chain links TRBV6-1 with TRBJ2-7; D tentatively reads TRBD1 or TRBD2 (5 bases each). The CDR3 is made up of 13 amino acids. The V end lost 6 bases, the J end lost 2 bases, and 11 bases lay between the germline ends. Germline assignment: CDR1 MNHNS and CDR2 SASEGT.

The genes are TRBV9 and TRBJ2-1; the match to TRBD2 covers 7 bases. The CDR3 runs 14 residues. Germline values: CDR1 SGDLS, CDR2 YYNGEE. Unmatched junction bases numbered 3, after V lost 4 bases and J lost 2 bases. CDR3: CASSSGTTYNEQFF. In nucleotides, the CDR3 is TGTGCCAGCAGCTCCGGGACTACCTACAATGAGCAGTTCTTC.

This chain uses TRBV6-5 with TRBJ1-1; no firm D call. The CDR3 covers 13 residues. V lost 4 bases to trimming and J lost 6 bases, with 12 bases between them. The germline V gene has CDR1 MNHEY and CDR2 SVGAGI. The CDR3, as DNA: TGTGCCAGCAGTTTCAAGAGACGGGCTGAAGCTTTCTTT. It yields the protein CASSFKRRAEAFF.

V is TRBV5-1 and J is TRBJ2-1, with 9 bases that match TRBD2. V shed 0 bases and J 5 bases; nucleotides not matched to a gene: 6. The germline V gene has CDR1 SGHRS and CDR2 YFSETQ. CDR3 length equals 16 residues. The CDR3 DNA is TGCGCCAGCAGCTTGGGGTTAGCTAGCGGGGACAATGAGCAGTTCTTC. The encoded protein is CASSLGLASGDNEQFF.

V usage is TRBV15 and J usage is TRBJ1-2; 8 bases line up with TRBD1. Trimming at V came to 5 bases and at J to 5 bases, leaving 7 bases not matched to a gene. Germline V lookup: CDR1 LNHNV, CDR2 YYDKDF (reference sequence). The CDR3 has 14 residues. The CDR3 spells CATSGDRGGYGYTF. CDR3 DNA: TGTGCCACCAGCGGCGACAGGGGAGGGTATGGCTACACCTTC.

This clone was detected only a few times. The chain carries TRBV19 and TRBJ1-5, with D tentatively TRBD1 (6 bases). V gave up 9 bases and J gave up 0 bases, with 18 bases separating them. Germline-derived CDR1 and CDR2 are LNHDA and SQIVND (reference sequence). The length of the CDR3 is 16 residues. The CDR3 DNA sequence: TGTGCCAGCGATGATCTCGGGGGCCCTAGCAATCAGCCCCAGCATTTT. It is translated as CASDDLGGPSNQPQHF.

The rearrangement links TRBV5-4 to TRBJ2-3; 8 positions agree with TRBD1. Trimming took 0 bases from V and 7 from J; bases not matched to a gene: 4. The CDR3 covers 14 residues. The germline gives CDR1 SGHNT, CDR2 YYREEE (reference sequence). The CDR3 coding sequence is TGTGCCAGCAGCTTGGCAGGGGGCGTAAATACGCAGTATTTT. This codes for CASSLAGGVNTQYF.

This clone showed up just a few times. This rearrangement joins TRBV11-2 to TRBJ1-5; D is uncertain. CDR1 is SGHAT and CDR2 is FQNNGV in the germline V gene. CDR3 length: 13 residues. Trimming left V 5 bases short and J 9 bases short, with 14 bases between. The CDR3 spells CASSPSRLMPQHF. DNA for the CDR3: TGTGCCAGCAGCCCTAGCCGTCTAATGCCCCAGCATTTT.

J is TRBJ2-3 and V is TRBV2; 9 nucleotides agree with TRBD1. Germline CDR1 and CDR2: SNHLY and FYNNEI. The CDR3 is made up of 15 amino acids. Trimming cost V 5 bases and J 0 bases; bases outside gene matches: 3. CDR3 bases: TGTGCCAGCAGTACCGGGACAGGGAGCACAGATACGCAGTATTTT. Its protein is CASSTGTGSTDTQYF.

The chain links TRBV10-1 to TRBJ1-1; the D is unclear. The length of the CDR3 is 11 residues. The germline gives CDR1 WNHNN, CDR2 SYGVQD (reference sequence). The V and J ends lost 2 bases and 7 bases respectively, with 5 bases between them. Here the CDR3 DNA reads TGCGCCAGCAGTGAGAAGTTTGAAGCTTTCTTT. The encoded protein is CASSEKFEAFF.

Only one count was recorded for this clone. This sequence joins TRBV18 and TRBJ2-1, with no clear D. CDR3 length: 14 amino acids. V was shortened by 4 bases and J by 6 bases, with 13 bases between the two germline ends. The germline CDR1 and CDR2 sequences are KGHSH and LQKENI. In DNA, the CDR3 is TGTGCCAGCTCACGGGCTCAACCAGGCAATGAGCAGTTCTTC. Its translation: CASSRAQPGNEQFF.

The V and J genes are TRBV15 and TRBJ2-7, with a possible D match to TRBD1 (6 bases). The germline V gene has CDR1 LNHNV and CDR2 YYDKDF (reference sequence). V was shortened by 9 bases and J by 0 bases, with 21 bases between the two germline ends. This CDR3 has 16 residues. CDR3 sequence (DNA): TGTGCCACTTCGACCCTTCCAGGGGTGAGCTCCTACGAGCAGTACTTC. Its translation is CATSTLPGVSSYEQYF.

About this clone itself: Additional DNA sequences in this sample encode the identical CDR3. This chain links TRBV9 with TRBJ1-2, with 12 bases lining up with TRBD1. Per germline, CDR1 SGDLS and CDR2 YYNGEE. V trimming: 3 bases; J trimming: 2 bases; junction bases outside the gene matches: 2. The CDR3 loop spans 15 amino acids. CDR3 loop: CASSGDRGPNYGYTF. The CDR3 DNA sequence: TGTGCCAGCAGCGGGGACAGGGGGCCCAACTATGGCTACACCTTC.

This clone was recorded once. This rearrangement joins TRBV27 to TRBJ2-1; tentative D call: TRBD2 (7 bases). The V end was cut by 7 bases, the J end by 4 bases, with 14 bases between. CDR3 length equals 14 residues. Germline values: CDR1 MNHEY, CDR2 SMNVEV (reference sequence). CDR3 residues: CASTSGGHYNEQFF. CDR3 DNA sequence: TGTGCCAGCACCTCGGGGGGCCATTACAATGAGCAGTTCTTC.

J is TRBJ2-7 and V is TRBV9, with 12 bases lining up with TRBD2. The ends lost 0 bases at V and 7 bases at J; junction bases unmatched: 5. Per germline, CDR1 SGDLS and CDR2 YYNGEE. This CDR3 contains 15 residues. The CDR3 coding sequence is TGTGCCAGCAGCGTAGGACTAGCGGGGGCGGGGGAGCAGTACTTC. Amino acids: CASSVGLAGAGEQYF.

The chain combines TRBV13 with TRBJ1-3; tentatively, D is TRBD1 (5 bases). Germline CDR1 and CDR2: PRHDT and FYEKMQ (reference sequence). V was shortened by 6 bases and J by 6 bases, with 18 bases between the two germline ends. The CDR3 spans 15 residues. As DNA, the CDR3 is TGTGCCAGCAGAAACAGGTGGCAGTTAGTAAACACCATATATTTT. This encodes CASRNRWQLVNTIYF.

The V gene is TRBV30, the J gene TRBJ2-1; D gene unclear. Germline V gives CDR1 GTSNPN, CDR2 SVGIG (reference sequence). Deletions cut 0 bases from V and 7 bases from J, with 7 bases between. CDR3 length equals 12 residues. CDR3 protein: CAWSVMGNEQFF. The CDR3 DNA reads TGTGCCTGGAGTGTAATGGGGAATGAGCAGTTCTTC.

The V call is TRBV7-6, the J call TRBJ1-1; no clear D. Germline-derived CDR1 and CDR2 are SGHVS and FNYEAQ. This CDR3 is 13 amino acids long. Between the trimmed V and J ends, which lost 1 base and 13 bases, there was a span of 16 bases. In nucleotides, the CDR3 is TGTGCCAGCAGCTTAGAACCTGAGGAGGTGGGTTTCTTT. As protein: CASSLEPEEVGFF.

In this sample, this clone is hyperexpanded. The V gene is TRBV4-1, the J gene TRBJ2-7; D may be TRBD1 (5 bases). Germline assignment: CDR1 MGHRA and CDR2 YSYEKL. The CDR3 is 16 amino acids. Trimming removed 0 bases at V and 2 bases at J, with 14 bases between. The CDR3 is CASSQEMTAATYEQYF. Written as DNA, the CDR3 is TGCGCCAGCAGCCAAGAAATGACAGCAGCAACCTACGAGCAGTACTTC.